This record looks at one T cell receptor (beta chain) sequence and its context. The antigen is not known. Trimming took 5 bases from V and 0 from J, leaving 11 bases between them. The CDR3 runs 14 residues. Germline CDR1 is SGHTA and CDR2 is FQGNSA. Sequencing was performed with immunoSEQ multiplex PCR; in TCRdb, only in-frame clones are kept and a portion is missing. The data hold 200,000 or so clones, with roughly 91% observed a single time. The data stem from a study of T cell responses to AZD1222 COVID-19 vaccine. About the study: The analysis combined second doses at about 4 or about 12 weeks.

General study points: In a largely white British group with more females than males, clonal diversity was possibly underestimated. Compared with day 0, the breadth and depth of the Spike-specific TCR repertoire rose significantly after two doses of AZD1222. Repertoires were sampled only after the peak T cell response.

The genes are TRBV7-2 and TRBJ2-7; a weak D match, TRBD2 (6 bases). This TCR was sampled from an adult in good health. The input for sequencing was peripheral blood, taken on day 0 of AZD1222 vaccination. CDR3 protein: CASSPSGYSYEQYF. CDR3 nucleotide sequence: TGTGCCAGCAGCCCGAGCGGGTACTCCTACGAGCAGTACTTC.